Listed below are T cell receptor beta chains from one sample, sequenced in a study of response to subunit inactivated influenza vaccine. TCRdb recomputed calls from the RT-PCR reads with MiXCR, one row per CDR3 protein. The sample shows approximately 250,000 distinct CDR3 sequences, about 12% of them seen only once. Source: non-naive T cells sorted from PBMCs, taken 14 days before vaccination. Source of these receptors: a man aged 50 to 60 who received an inactivated influenza vaccine. Both conserved end residues are part of each CDR3. The order of the fields is D gene, V gene, clone size, J gene, CDR3 DNA, CDR3 protein. The D gene is left open where the match is weak. A clone size is listed for some rows: how often the clone was seen (once, few, many), or a class if it is expanded.

>NA|TRBV20-1|NA|TRBJ1-2
TGCAGTGCTGGATCCGGGACCAATGACTATGGCTACACCTTC
CSAGSGTNDYGYTF
>NA|TRBV4-3|many|TRBJ1-3
TGCGCCAGCAGTTCGTCAACAGGGTCCTCTGGAAACACCATATATTTT
CASSSSTGSSGNTIYF
>TRBD1|TRBV5-5|many|TRBJ2-1
TGTGCCAGCAGCTTGGACGTGGGACAGGGGAGCAATGAGCAGTTCTTC
CASSLDVGQGSNEQFF
>NA|TRBV5-6|few|TRBJ2-7
TGTGCCAGCAGCTTGCGGGGTGCGGGCGAGCAGTACTTC
CASSLRGAGEQYF
>TRBD1|TRBV27|many|TRBJ1-5
TGTGCCAGCAGTCCCGTGTCCCGGGACAGACTCAATCAGCCCCAGCATTTT
CASSPVSRDRLNQPQHF
>TRBD1|TRBV2|many|TRBJ2-2
TGTGCCAGCAGGGCGGACAGGGGGAACACCGGGGAGCTGTTTTTT
CASRADRGNTGELFF
>TRBD1|TRBV5-1|NA|TRBJ2-7
TGCGCCAGCAGCTCCCAGATTGCCGGGACAGGGGCGCGCGAGCAGTACTTC
CASSSQIAGTGAREQYF
>NA|TRBV7-8|few|TRBJ2-7
TGTGCCAGCAGCTTAGCTGAGATGACCTCCTACGAGCAGTACTTC
CASSLAEMTSYEQYF
>TRBD1|TRBV28|NA|TRBJ1-4
TGTGCCAGCAGCGGGACAGGGTCTAATGAAAAACTGTTTTTT
CASSGTGSNEKLFF
>NA|TRBV4-3|many|TRBJ1-1
TGCGCCAGCAGCCAAGATAGAGTAGGGGGAAACACTGAAGCTTTCTTT
CASSQDRVGGNTEAFF
>TRBD1|TRBV20-1|NA|TRBJ2-5
TGCAGTGCCCAGACAGGGATCGAGACCCAGTACTTC
CSAQTGIETQYF
>TRBD2|TRBV7-3|many|TRBJ2-2
TGTGCCAGCAGCTTACTAGCGGCGAACACCGGGGAGCTGTTTTTT
CASSLLAANTGELFF
>NA|TRBV20-1|few|TRBJ2-7
TGCAGTGCTAGTGGGAAGCTCTACGAGCAGTACTTC
CSASGKLYEQYF
>NA|TRBV7-2|many|TRBJ2-1
TGTGCCAGCAGCGAGGTCGGGGGGCTTTACTATGAGCAGTTCTTC
CASSEVGGLYYEQFF
>NA|TRBV5-1|few|TRBJ2-7
TGCGCCAGCAGCTTGCGGTCAGTTGGATCCTACGAGCAGTACTTC
CASSLRSVGSYEQYF
>NA|TRBV14|many|TRBJ2-3
TGTGCCAGCAGCCAAGATTGGGCTAGCCCTAGCACAGATACGCAGTATTTT
CASSQDWASPSTDTQYF
>NA|TRBV18|NA|TRBJ2-3
TGTGCCAGCTCACCTTCTGCTACAGACACAGATACGCAGTATTTT
CASSPSATDTDTQYF
>NA|TRBV28|NA|TRBJ1-5
TGTGCCAGCTTGGGACATTTCAATCAGCCCCAGCATTTT
CASLGHFNQPQHF
>NA|TRBV27|few|TRBJ2-7
TGTGCCAGCAGACCTCCCGGACTTACCGAGCAGTACTTC
CASRPPGLTEQYF
>NA|TRBV20-1|many|TRBJ2-5
TGCAGTGCTAGACACAGGTCGAGGGAAACCCAGTACTTC
CSARHRSRETQYF
>NA|TRBV4-3|few|TRBJ2-1
TGCGCCAGCAGCAACCACGGCGGGAATGAGCAGTTCTTC
CASSNHGGNEQFF
>TRBD1|TRBV28|few|TRBJ2-7
TGTGCCAGCAGTTACCGGGACAGGGGTTACGAGCAGTACTTC
CASSYRDRGYEQYF
>TRBD1|TRBV7-2|NA|TRBJ1-5
TGTGCCAGCAGCATAAACAGGGGGCCCCAGCATTTT
CASSINRGPQHF
>NA|TRBV2|few|TRBJ2-7
TGTGCCAGCCGACCGACAGGGGAGGGGCAGTACTTC
CASRPTGEGQYF
>NA|TRBV7-6|NA|TRBJ1-1
TGTGCCAGCAGCCCGACGCGTGGTACTGAAGCTTTCTTT
CASSPTRGTEAFF
>NA|TRBV5-1|NA|TRBJ2-5
TGCGCCAGCAGCTCACCGGGTTCGGAAGAGACCCAGTACTTC
CASSSPGSEETQYF
>TRBD2|TRBV7-9|NA|TRBJ2-3
TGTGCCAGCAGCTTAAAAGCGGGAGATCGGGATACGCAGTATTTT
CASSLKAGDRDTQYF
>NA|TRBV12-3/TRBV12-4|many|TRBJ1-5
TGTGCCAGCAGTTTAGCGGACAGCAATCAGCCCCAGCATTTT
CASSLADSNQPQHF
>NA|TRBV29-1|NA|TRBJ1-3
TGCAGCGCTAGGGTACTTGGAAACACCATATATTTT
CSARVLGNTIYF
>TRBD1|TRBV29-1|few|TRBJ2-3
TGCAGCGTGATCAGGGGGTATACTAGCACAGATACGCAGTATTTT
CSVIRGYTSTDTQYF
>TRBD2|TRBV18|many|TRBJ2-2
TGTGCCAGCTCACGGCCCCTCCGGACTAGCGGCACCGGGGAGCTGTTTTTT
CASSRPLRTSGTGELFF
>NA|TRBV20-1|NA|TRBJ2-2
TGCAGTGCTAGGAGAAGAGGGGGGGTTGGCACCGGGGAGCTGTTTTTT
CSARRRGGVGTGELFF
>NA|TRBV20-1|NA|TRBJ1-4
TGCAGTGCTAGAGATGGGGGGAGGAGGGCACTTTTTGAAAAACTGTTTTTT
CSARDGGRRALFEKLFF
>TRBD1|TRBV11-2|many|TRBJ1-5
TGTGCCAGCAGCTCAACAGGGGGCAATCAGCCCCAGCATTTT
CASSSTGGNQPQHF
>NA|TRBV10-3|NA|TRBJ2-7
TGTGCCAGCATGACAGAGCACTCCTACGAGCAGTACTTC
CASMTEHSYEQYF
>NA|TRBV2|many|TRBJ2-5
TGTGCCAGCAGTGGGCCCATGGGGCACGAGACCCAGTACTTC
CASSGPMGHETQYF
>TRBD1|TRBV4-3|NA|TRBJ1-2
TGCGCCAGCAGCCAAGGGGAGGCCGGGACAGGGGTCTATGGCTACACCTTC
CASSQGEAGTGVYGYTF
>NA|TRBV30|NA|TRBJ1-2
TGTGCCTGGAGGGCGTACGCCGGGAGATATGGCTACACCTTC
CAWRAYAGRYGYTF
>NA|TRBV20-1|few|TRBJ2-1
TGCAGTGCTACCCGACAGGAGTACAATGAGCAGTTCTTC
CSATRQEYNEQFF
>NA|TRBV5-6|many|TRBJ1-1
TGTGCCAGCAGCTTGGGGTTCTTGGAGGCGAACACTGAAGCTTTCTTT
CASSLGFLEANTEAFF
>NA|TRBV5-8|few|TRBJ2-7
TGTGCCAGCAGAAGGAGGGGTGCGCGGCGCTACGAGCAGTACTTC
CASRRRGARRYEQYF
>NA|TRBV9|NA|TRBJ1-2
TGTGCCAGCAGCGTTGGGGTTAGCTATGGCTACACCTTC
CASSVGVSYGYTF
>TRBD2|TRBV7-2|NA|TRBJ2-3
TGTGCCAGCGCCTTGGCGGGAGGGAGCACAGATACGCAGTATTTT
CASALAGGSTDTQYF
>TRBD1|TRBV30|NA|TRBJ2-7
TGTGCCTGGAGGGACAGGGCTGGGAACGAGCAGTACTTC
CAWRDRAGNEQYF
>NA|TRBV12-3/TRBV12-4|many|TRBJ1-4
TGTGCCAGCAGGGAGGGGATTGAAAAACTGTTTTTT
CASREGIEKLFF